This T cell receptor beta chain appears in the sequencing data of a study of blood T cell repertoires in COVID-19. Using immunoSEQ multiplex PCR, the repertoire was profiled, and TCRdb retains in-frame clones only, with some absent. Here the sample spans around 200,000 clones, more than 70% being singletons. CDR1 and CDR2 (germline): MNHNS, SASEGT. The CDR3 loop spans 14 amino acids. The V end lost 0 bases, the J end lost 3 bases, and 8 bases lay between the germline ends. Sequencing input: peripheral blood. This TCR came from a man in his forties or fifties with active or convalescent COVID-19. The rearrangement joins TRBV6-1 to TRBJ1-2; possible D gene TRBD1, 5 bases. CDR3 coding DNA: TGTGCCAGCAGTGAAGCGACAGTGGACTATGGCTACACCTTC. Its protein product is CASSEATVDYGYTF.